These 5 T cell receptor beta chains originate from one sample sequenced in a study of shared clonotypes between healthy human individuals. Clones were sequenced by immunoSEQ multiplex PCR, and TCRdb holds only the in-frame ones, with some missing. This sample yields about 1.1 million clones, of which 60% to 80% are seen a single time; roughly 0.9% belongs to the top ten. Material for sequencing was memory CD4+ T cells from PBMCs. Subset here: CD45RA-negative fraction. These receptors were taken from a man aged 18-30 years in good health. Some clones in this sample may be carry-over from other donors' samples.

This clone has more than one count but fewer than ten. The chain recombines TRBV6-5 with TRBJ1-5, with D hard to call. Germline CDR1 and CDR2: MNHEY and SVGAGI. The CDR3 length is 13 residues. Trimming stripped 2 bases from V and 6 bases from J, with 8 bases between. The DNA for the CDR3 is TGTGCCAGCAGTTACGAGAGCGGTCAGCCCCAGCATTTT. Encoded protein: CASSYESGQPQHF.

J is TRBJ1-1 and V is TRBV28, with D tentatively TRBD1 (5 bases). Germline assignment: CDR1 MDHEN and CDR2 SYDVKM. Trimming took 7 bases from V and 5 from J, leaving 17 bases between them. This CDR3 spans 14 amino acids. The DNA of the CDR3 is TGTGCCAGCAACACGGGACCCCTTGGGACTGAAGCTTTCTTT. Its translation is CASNTGPLGTEAFF.

Details on this clone: Other DNA sequences in the sample encode the same CDR3. V gene TRBV2 combines with J gene TRBJ1-2, with 7 bases lining up with TRBD1. Trimming removed 4 bases from V and 2 bases from J; junction bases left unmatched: 4. The CDR3 has 14 amino acids. Germline values: CDR1 SNHLY, CDR2 FYNNEI. The CDR3 sequence: CASSGQGRNYGYTF. For the CDR3, the DNA is TGTGCCAGCAGTGGACAGGGTCGAAACTATGGCTACACCTTC.

This clone has at least ten counts. The chain has TRBV5-3 and TRBJ2-3; D gene ambiguous. TRBV5-3 is known as an ORF, though its function is uncertain. CDR3 length: 15 amino acids. V shed 4 bases and J shed 2 bases, with 14 bases lying between them. This CDR3 is CARSEPDRPTDTQYF. The CDR3 nucleotides read TGTGCCAGAAGCGAGCCGGACCGACCCACAGATACGCAGTATTTT.

The genes are TRBV7-2 and TRBJ1-2, with TRBD1 identical over 7 bases. The length of the CDR3 is 15 residues. V was clipped by 6 bases and J by 10 bases; unmatched bases: 17. Germline loops: CDR1 SGHTA, CDR2 FQGNSA. The CDR3 here is CASRIPQGRESFYTF. The CDR3 coding sequence is TGTGCCAGCAGGATTCCACAGGGGAGAGAGAGCTTCTACACCTTC.